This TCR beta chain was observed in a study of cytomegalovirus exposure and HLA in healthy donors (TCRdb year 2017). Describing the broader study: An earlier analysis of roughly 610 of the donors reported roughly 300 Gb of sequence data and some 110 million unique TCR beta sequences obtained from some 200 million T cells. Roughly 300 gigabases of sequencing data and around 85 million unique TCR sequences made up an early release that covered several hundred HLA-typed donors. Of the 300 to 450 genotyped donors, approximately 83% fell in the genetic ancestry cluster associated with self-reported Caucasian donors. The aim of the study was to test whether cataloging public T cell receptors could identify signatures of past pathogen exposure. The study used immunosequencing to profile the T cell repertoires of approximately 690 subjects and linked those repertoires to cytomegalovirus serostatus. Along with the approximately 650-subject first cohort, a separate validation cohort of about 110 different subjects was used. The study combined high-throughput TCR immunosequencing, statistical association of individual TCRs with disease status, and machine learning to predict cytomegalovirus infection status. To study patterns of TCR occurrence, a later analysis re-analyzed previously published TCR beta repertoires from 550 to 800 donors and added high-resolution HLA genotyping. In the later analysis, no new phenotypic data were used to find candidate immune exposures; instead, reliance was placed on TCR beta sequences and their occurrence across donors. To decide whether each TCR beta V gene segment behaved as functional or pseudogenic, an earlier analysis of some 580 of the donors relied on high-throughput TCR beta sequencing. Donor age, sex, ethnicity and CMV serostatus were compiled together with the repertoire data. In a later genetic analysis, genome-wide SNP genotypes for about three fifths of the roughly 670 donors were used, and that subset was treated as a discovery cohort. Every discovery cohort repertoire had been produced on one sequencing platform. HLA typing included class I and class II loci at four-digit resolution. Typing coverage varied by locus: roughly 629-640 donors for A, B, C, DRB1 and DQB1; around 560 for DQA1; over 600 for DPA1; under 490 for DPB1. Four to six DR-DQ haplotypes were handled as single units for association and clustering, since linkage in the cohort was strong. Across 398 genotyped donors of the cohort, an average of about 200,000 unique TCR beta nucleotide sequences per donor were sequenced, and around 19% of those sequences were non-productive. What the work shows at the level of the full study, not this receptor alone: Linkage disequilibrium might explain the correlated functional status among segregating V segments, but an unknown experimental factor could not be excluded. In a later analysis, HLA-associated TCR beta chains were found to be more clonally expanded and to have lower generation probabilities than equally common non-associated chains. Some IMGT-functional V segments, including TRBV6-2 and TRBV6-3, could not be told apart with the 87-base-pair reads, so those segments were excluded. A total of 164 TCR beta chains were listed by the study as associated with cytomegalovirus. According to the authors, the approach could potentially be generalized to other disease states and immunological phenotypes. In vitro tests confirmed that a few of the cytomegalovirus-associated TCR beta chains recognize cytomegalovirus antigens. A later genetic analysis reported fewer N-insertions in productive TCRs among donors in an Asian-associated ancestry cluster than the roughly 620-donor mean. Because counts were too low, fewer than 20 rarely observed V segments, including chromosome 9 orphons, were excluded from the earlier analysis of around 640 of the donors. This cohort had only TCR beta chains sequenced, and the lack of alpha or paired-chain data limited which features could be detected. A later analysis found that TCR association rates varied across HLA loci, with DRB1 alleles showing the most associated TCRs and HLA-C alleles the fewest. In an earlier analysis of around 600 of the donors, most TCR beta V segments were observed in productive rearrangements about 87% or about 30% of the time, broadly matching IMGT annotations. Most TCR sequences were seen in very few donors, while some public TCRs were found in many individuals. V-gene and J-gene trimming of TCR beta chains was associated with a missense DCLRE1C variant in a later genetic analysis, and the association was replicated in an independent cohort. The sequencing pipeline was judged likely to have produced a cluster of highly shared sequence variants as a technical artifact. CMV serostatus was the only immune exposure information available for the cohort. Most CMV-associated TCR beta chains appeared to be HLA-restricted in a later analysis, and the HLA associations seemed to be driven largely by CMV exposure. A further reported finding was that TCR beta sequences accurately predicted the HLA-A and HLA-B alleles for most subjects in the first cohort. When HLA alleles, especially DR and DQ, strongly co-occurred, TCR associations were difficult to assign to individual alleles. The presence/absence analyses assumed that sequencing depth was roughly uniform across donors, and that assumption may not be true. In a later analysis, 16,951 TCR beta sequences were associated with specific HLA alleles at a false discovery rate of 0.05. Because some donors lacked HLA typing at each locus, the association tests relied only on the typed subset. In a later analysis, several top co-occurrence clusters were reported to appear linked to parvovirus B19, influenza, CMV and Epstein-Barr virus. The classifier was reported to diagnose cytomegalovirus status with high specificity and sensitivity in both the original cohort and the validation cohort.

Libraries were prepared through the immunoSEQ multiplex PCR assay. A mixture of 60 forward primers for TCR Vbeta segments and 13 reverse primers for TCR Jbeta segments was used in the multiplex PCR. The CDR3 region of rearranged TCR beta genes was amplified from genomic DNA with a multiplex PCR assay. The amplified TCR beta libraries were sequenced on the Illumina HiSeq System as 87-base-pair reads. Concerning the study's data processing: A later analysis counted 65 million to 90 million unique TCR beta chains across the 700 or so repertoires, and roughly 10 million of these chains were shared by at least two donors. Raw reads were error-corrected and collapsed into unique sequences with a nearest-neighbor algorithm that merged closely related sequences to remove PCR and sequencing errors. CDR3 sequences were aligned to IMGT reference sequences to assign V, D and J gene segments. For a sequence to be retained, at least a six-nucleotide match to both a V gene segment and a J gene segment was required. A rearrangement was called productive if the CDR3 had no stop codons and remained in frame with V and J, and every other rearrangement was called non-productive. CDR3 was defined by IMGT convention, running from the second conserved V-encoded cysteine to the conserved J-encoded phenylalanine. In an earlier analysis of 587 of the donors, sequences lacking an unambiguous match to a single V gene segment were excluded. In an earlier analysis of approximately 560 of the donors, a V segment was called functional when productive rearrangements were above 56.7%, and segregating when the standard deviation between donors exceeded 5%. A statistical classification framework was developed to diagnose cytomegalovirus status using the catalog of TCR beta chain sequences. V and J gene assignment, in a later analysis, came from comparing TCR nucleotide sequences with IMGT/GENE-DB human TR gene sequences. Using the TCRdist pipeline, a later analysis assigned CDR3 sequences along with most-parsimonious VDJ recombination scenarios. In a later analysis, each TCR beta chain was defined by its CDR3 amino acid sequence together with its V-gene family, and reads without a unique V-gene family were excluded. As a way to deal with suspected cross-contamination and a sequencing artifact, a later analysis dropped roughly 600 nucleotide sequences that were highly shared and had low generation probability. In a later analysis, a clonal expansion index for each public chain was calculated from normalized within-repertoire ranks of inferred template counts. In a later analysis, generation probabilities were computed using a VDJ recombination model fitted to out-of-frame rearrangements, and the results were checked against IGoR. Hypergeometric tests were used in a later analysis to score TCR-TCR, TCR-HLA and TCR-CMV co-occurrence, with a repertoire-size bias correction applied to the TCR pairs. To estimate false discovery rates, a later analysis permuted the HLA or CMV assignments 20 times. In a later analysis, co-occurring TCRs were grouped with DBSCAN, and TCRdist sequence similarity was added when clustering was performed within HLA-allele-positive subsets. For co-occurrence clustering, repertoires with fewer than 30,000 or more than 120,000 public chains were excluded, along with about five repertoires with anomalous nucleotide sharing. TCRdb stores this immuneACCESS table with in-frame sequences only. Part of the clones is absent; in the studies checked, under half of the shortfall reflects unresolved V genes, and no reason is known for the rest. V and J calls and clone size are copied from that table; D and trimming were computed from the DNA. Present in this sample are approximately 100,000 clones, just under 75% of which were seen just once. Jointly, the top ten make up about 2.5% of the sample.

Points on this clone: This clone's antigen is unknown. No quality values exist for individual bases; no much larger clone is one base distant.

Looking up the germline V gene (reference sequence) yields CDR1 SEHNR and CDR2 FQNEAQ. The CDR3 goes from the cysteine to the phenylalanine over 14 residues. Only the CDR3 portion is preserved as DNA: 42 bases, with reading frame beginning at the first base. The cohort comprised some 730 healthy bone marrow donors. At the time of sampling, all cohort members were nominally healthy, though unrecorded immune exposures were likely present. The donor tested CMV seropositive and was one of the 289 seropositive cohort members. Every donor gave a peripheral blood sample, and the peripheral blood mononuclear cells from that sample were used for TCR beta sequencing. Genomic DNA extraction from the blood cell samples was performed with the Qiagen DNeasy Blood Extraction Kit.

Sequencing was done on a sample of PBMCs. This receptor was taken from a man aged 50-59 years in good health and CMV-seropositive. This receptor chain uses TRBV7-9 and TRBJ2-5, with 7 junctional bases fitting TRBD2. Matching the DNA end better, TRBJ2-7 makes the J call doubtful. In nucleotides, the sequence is TGTGCCAGCAGCCGAGCTAGCGGACCCTACGAGCAGTACTTC. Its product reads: CASSRASGPYEQYF.